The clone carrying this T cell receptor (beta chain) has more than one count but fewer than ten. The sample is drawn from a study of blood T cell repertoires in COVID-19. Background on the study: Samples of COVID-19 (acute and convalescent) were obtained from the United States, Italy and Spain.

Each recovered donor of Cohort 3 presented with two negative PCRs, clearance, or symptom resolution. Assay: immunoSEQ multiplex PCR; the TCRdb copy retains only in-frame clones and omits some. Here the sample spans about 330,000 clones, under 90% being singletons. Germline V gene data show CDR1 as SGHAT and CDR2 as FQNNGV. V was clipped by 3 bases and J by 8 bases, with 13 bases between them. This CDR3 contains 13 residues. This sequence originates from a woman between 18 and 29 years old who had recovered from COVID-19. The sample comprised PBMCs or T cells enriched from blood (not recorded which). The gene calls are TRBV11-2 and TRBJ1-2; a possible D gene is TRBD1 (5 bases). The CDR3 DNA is TGTGCCAGCAGCTTGGGGCAGAAGAGGGGCTACACCTTC. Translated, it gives CASSLGQKRGYTF.